The 20 T cell receptor beta chains reported below all come from one sample, sequenced in a study of T-cell memory formation after mild COVID-19 (TCRdb year 2021). The library was made by 5' RACE. TCRdb shows the sequencer as Illumina NovaSeq 6000. TCRdb's own reprocessing of the public reads used fastp at Q25 and MiXCR and kept productive beta chains. Duplicate CDR3 protein sequences are folded into a single record with the most common DNA and genes. The sample includes around 340,000 distinct CDR3 sequences, with 13% to 15% observed a single time. Jointly, the top ten make up around 22% of the sample. The material sequenced was PBMCs or a T cell subset sorted from them (not recorded which). Receptors were obtained from a man aged 18 to 29 who had mild COVID-19 (a few samples of this study predate the infection). The sample titles of this study are shuffled in the database, so cell type and time point are left out; the donor was told from shared clones.

V is TRBV7-9 and J is TRBJ2-5; TRBD1 agrees at 8 bases. Unmatched junction bases numbered 10, after V lost 3 bases and J lost 4 bases. From germline, CDR1 is SEHNR and CDR2 FQNEAQ (reference sequence). This CDR3 is built from 16 residues. This CDR3 is CASSFIGQGGRETQYF. CDR3 nucleotide sequence: TGTGCCAGCAGCTTTATCGGACAGGGTGGACGAGAGACCCAGTACTTC. Complete variable domain (other parts from reference TRBV7-9 and TRBJ2-5): DTGVSQNPRHKITKRGQNVTFRCDPISEHNRLYWYRQTLGQGPEFLTYFQNEAQLEKSRLLSDRFSAERPKGSFSTLEIQRTEQGDSAMYLCASSFIGQGGRETQYFGPGTRLLVL.

Only a few counts were recorded for this clonotype. This chain uses TRBV20-1 with TRBJ2-7; weak D call: TRBD2 (5 bases). The CDR3 consists of 11 residues. Germline loops: CDR1 DFQATT, CDR2 SNEGSKA (reference sequence). Trimming removed 5 bases at V and 3 bases at J, with 8 bases between. Written as DNA, the CDR3 is TGCAGTGCTTCCCGGGACTACGAGCAGTACGTC. This codes for CSASRDYEQYV.

This clonotype turned up a few times. This sequence joins TRBV9 and TRBJ2-2; 10 bases are shared with TRBD2. CDR1 and CDR2 from the germline V gene are SGDLS and YYNGEE. V shed 3 bases and J 3 bases; nucleotides not matched to a gene: 2. There are 15 residues in the CDR3. The CDR3 nucleotides are TGTGCCAGCAGCGAGCGGGGGGGCCACACCGGGGAGCTGTTTTTT. It encodes CASSERGGHTGELFF.

This chain links TRBV27 with TRBJ2-2, with unresolved D. The germline V gene has CDR1 MNHEY and CDR2 SMNVEV (reference sequence). The CDR3 is made up of 16 amino acids. V shed 7 bases and J shed 1 base, with 16 bases lying between them. The CDR3 is CASKARGDLNTGELFF. The CDR3 bases are TGTGCCAGCAAGGCACGAGGAGATTTGAACACCGGGGAGCTGTTTTTT.

The V call is TRBV4-1, the J call TRBJ2-3; D gene unclear. V was clipped by 4 bases and J by 3 bases, with 14 bases between them. Germline V gives CDR1 MGHRA, CDR2 YSYEKL. This CDR3 has 15 residues. The CDR3 protein is CASSRPELGTDTQYF. CDR3 nucleotides: TGCGCCAGCAGCCGGCCCGAGCTAGGGACAGATACGCAGTATTTT.

This clonotype was counted a few times. The rearrangement links TRBV5-1 to TRBJ2-1, with 10 bases fitting TRBD1. The CDR3 sequence is 15 residues long. Unmatched junction bases numbered 6, after V lost 2 bases and J lost 7 bases. Looked up from germline, CDR1 is SGHRS and CDR2 is YFSETQ. The CDR3 nucleotides are TGCGCCAGCAGCTTAGGACAGGGGGTTCGGAATGAGCAGTTCTTC. Protein product: CASSLGQGVRNEQFF.

The chain carries TRBV5-4 and TRBJ2-2; 13 nucleotides line up with TRBD2. Germline values: CDR1 SGHNT, CDR2 YYREEE (reference sequence). The CDR3 spans 17 residues. V lost 4 bases, J lost 0 bases, and 3 bases stayed unmatched. The CDR3 sequence: CASSVGLAGSNTGELFF. DNA for the CDR3: TGTGCCAGCAGCGTGGGACTAGCGGGGTCGAACACCGGGGAGCTGTTTTTT.

This clonotype was counted between two and nine times. V gene TRBV6-5 combines with J gene TRBJ2-1, with D possibly TRBD2 on 6 matching bases. Germline CDR1 MNHEY, CDR2 SVGAGI. This CDR3 has 14 amino acids. Trimming removed 3 bases at V and 6 bases at J, with 12 bases between. This chain's CDR3 is CASSYGGRTNEQFF. The CDR3 nucleotides read TGTGCCAGCAGTTATGGAGGGAGGACCAATGAGCAGTTCTTC.

This clonotype was detected a few times. The chain employs TRBV4-3 and TRBJ2-3, with a possible D match to TRBD2 (6 bases). Germline values: CDR1 LGHNA, CDR2 YSLEER. This CDR3 contains 15 residues. Trimming took 3 bases from V and 6 from J, leaving 16 bases between them. The CDR3 spells CASSQDGLNTDTQYF. Here the CDR3 DNA reads TGCGCCAGCAGCCAGGACGGACTAAATACGGATACGCAGTATTTT.

The chain joins TRBV5-6 to TRBJ2-5; D is ambiguous. The CDR3 extends over 18 amino acids. The germline V gene has CDR1 SGHDT and CDR2 YYEEEE. V was cut by 2 bases and J by 1 base, with 21 bases left in between. CDR3 sequence reads: CASSLGLSPVQSQETQYF. In DNA form, the CDR3 reads TGTGCCAGCAGCTTAGGCCTTTCCCCCGTGCAGTCCCAAGAGACCCAGTACTTC.

This clonotype has only a few counts. CDR3 bases: TGTGCCAGCAGTTACTCGAGACGAAGGACGCAGTATTTT. Encoded protein: CASSYSRRRTQYF. The rearrangement uses TRBV6-2 or TRBV6-3 and TRBJ2-3; D remains unclear. The CDR3 runs to 13 residues. The germline gives CDR1 MNHEY, CDR2 SVGEGT. V was trimmed by 0 bases and J by 9 bases, leaving 10 bases between them.

This clonotype was found a few times. The chain combines TRBV29-1 with TRBJ2-1; TRBD2 matches at 13 bases. Germline assignment: CDR1 SQVTM and CDR2 ANQGSEA. V shed 5 bases, J shed 1 base, and the junction held 2 bases outside the gene matches. The CDR3 is 15 residues long. The CDR3 loop reads CSVRLAGGSYNEQFF. CDR3 in DNA: TGCAGCGTTAGACTAGCGGGGGGATCCTACAATGAGCAGTTCTTC.

This clonotype was seen repeatedly, ten times or more. CDR3 loop: CASSYYAQYF. In DNA, the CDR3 is TGTGCCAGCAGTTATTATGCGCAGTATTTT. This chain connects TRBV12-3 or TRBV12-4 to TRBJ2-3; D call uncertain. The CDR3 covers 10 residues. The V end was cut by 4 bases, the J end by 10 bases, with 6 bases between.

This rearrangement joins TRBV11-2 to TRBJ2-3; D is perhaps TRBD1 or TRBD2 (6 bases each). The CDR3 loop spans 17 amino acids. V lost 5 bases, J lost 1 base, and 19 bases lay in between. Germline V lookup: CDR1 SGHAT, CDR2 FQNNGV. Here the CDR3 reads CASSPPERGAGTDTQYF. CDR3 nucleotide sequence: TGTGCCAGCAGCCCTCCTGAGAGGGGGGCCGGCACAGATACGCAGTATTTT.

This clonotype came up a few times. The chain has TRBV3-1 and TRBJ1-4; 9 bases align to TRBD1. J was trimmed by 6 bases and V by 0 bases; bases with no gene match: 2. The CDR3 contains 15 residues. Per the germline V gene, CDR1 is LGHDT and CDR2 is YNNKEL (reference sequence). The DNA of the CDR3 is TGTGCCAGCAGCCAAGATGGGACAGGGTATGAAAAACTGTTTTTT. Translated: CASSQDGTGYEKLFF.

The chain employs TRBV29-1 and TRBJ2-1; D is possibly TRBD2 (6 bases). With 5 bases removed from V and 10 bases from J, the gap between germline ends came to 15 bases. CDR3 size: 12 residues. The germline V gene has CDR1 SQVTM and CDR2 ANQGSEA. In nucleotides, the CDR3 is TGCAGCGTTAATCGGGGACGGGGGGAGCAGTTCTTC. Translated, it gives CSVNRGRGEQFF.

This clonotype was counted a few times. The chain is built from TRBV10-3 and TRBJ1-1; D may be TRBD1 (5 bases). Per germline, CDR1 ENHRY and CDR2 SYGVKD. V shed 8 bases and J shed 4 bases, with 11 bases lying between them. The CDR3 length is 12 residues. The CDR3 spells CAIRRGSTEAFF. DNA for the CDR3: TGTGCCATCCGGCGGGGCAGCACTGAAGCTTTCTTT.

The V and J genes are TRBV4-2 and TRBJ2-1; the D gene is possibly TRBD1 (6 bases). Trimming took off 3 bases at V and 4 bases at J, with 16 bases between the two ends. From germline, CDR1 is LGHNA and CDR2 YNFKEQ. This CDR3 region has 16 residues. The CDR3 loop reads CASSQGAGAQYNEQFF. CDR3 bases: TGTGCCAGCAGCCAGGGGGCAGGGGCGCAATACAATGAGCAGTTCTTC.

DNA of the CDR3: TGTGCCAGCAGCTCTGGAACGGTAACCAATCAGCCCCAGCATTTT. This sequence encodes CASSSGTVTNQPQHF. This rearrangement joins TRBV27 to TRBJ1-5; D is unclear. CDR3 size: 15 residues. Between the trimmed V and J ends, which lost 6 bases and 3 bases, there was a span of 15 bases. Germline assignment: CDR1 MNHEY and CDR2 SMNVEV (reference sequence).

The chain uses TRBV27 and TRBJ2-7; D tentatively reads TRBD1 or TRBD2 (6 bases each). Germline CDR1 is MNHEY and CDR2 is SMNVEV (reference sequence). This CDR3 region has 16 residues. Trimming took off 7 bases at V and 0 bases at J, with 19 bases between the two ends. DNA of the CDR3: TGTGCCAGCACCCCCGGGGGCGGGGTTCTCTCCTACGAGCAGTACTTC. It specifies CASTPGGGVLSYEQYF.